A selection of T cell receptor beta chains follows, all from one sample in a study of T cells in Graves' hyperthyroidism and ophthalmopathy. TCRdb redid the calling of the multiplex PCR reads with MiXCR, one entry per CDR3 protein. The table records a few hundred thousand distinct CDR3 sequences, approximately 14% of them present only once. The material sequenced was blood. These TCRs come from a woman under 30 with Graves' hyperthyroidism that later progressed to Graves' ophthalmopathy. CDR3s include the opening cysteine and the closing phenylalanine or tryptophan. The D gene is left open where the match is weak. Size values are once, few and many counts, or a class for expanded clones, and some rows have none.

j_call cdr3_length clone_size v_call d_call cdr3_aa cdr3_nt
TRBJ2-1 16 many TRBV2 TRBD2 CASRETSGVGGNEQFF TGTGCCAGCAGGGAGACTAGCGGGGTGGGGGGCAATGAGCAGTTCTTC
TRBJ2-3 17 many TRBV2 . CASSDPFDRRAADTQYF TGTGCCAGCAGTGACCCCTTTGATAGGAGGGCAGCAGATACGCAGTATTTT
TRBJ2-1 15 . TRBV19 . CASMGSGQAYNEQFF TGTGCCAGTATGGGCTCGGGGCAGGCTTACAATGAGCAGTTCTTC
TRBJ2-4 15 . TRBV5-1 . CASCPGARTKNIRYF TGCGCCAGCTGTCCGGGAGCACGTACCAAAAACATTCGGTACTTC
TRBJ2-1 15 . TRBV9 TRBD2 CASSVGTSGRGEQFF TGTGCCAGCAGCGTAGGAACTAGCGGGAGAGGTGAGCAGTTCTTC
TRBJ2-2 13 many TRBV28 . CASSPVDTGELFF TGTGCCAGCAGTCCAGTAGACACCGGGGAGCTGTTTTTT
TRBJ2-7 16 few TRBV10-1 . CASSEFRGPETYEQYF TGCGCCAGCAGTGAGTTCAGGGGACCGGAAACCTACGAGCAGTACTTC
TRBJ1-1 15 many TRBV28 TRBD1 CASSALTGVNTEAFF TGTGCCAGCAGTGCCTTAACAGGGGTGAACACTGAAGCTTTCTTT
TRBJ1-5 13 . TRBV10-2 . CASSDWWDQPQHF TGCGCCAGCAGTGACTGGTGGGATCAGCCCCAGCATTTT
TRBJ2-1 12 many TRBV6-1 . CASSPEYNEQFF TGTGCCAGCAGTCCCGAATACAATGAGCAGTTCTTC
TRBJ2-7 14 many TRBV20-1 . CSASTFAPTYEQYF TGCAGTGCTAGTACATTCGCTCCAACCTACGAGCAGTACTTC
TRBJ2-7 13 many TRBV29-1 . CSVALNRAHEQYF TGCAGCGTTGCCCTGAACAGGGCCCACGAGCAGTACTTC
TRBJ2-3 16 many TRBV7-3 TRBD2 CASSTRAGGGTDTQYF TGTGCCAGCAGCACCCGAGCGGGAGGGGGGACGGATACGCAGTATTTT
TRBJ2-7 16 many TRBV30 TRBD1 CAWRDRDRGRMYEQYF TGTGCCTGGAGGGACCGGGACAGGGGTAGAATGTACGAGCAGTACTTC
TRBJ2-7 12 . TRBV10-3 . CATEDGASEQYF TGTGCCACGGAAGACGGGGCCTCCGAGCAGTACTTC
TRBJ1-1 10 few TRBV29-1 . CSAQGVEAFF TGCAGCGCCCAGGGCGTTGAAGCTTTCTTT
TRBJ1-4 15 . TRBV4-2 . CASSQVTGLGEKLFF TGTGCCAGCAGCCAAGTCACAGGGCTGGGTGAAAAACTGTTTTTT
TRBJ2-3 20 many TRBV7-8 TRBD2 CASSSATLKRTSGYTDTQYF TGTGCCAGCAGCTCCGCAACCCTCAAGAGGACTAGCGGCTACACAGATACGCAGTATTTT
TRBJ2-3 16 few TRBV6-1 . CASRAVPYGSTDTQYF TGTGCCAGCAGGGCCGTCCCCTACGGGAGCACAGATACGCAGTATTTT
TRBJ1-4 14 few TRBV2 . CASRENSAGEKLFF TGTGCCAGCAGGGAAAACAGTGCTGGTGAAAAACTGTTTTTT
TRBJ2-7 14 . TRBV19 . CASGTAGGSYEQYF TGTGCCAGCGGCACGGCAGGAGGGTCCTACGAGCAGTACTTC
TRBJ2-1 17 many TRBV3-1 TRBD2 CASSQDWSSGSREEQFF TGTGCCAGCAGCCAAGATTGGTCTAGCGGGAGCCGGGAAGAGCAGTTCTTC
TRBJ1-6 13 . TRBV5-1 . CASSLRRNSPLHF TGCGCCAGCAGCTTGAGACGCAATTCACCCCTCCACTTT
TRBJ2-2 14 . TRBV27 . CASSSTWGTGELFF TGTGCCAGCAGCTCCACCTGGGGTACCGGGGAGCTGTTTTTT
TRBJ2-7 15 . TRBV9 . CASSDGTFGSYEQYF TGTGCCAGCAGCGATGGGACGTTTGGGTCCTACGAGCAGTACTTC
TRBJ1-1 15 many TRBV3-1 . CASSQEIGGDTEAFF TGTGCCAGCAGCCAAGAAATAGGAGGGGACACTGAAGCTTTCTTT
TRBJ2-1 15 many TRBV5-1 TRBD2 CASSQGLAGVDEQFF TGCGCCAGCAGCCAGGGACTAGCGGGAGTGGATGAGCAGTTCTTC
TRBJ2-7 13 many TRBV15 . CATSRARVAEQYF TGTGCCACCAGCAGAGCAAGGGTAGCCGAGCAGTACTTC
TRBJ2-7 16 many TRBV6-6 . CASSYSWQATTYEQYF TGTGCCAGCAGTTACTCGTGGCAGGCAACAACCTACGAGCAGTACTTC
TRBJ2-7 14 . TRBV29-1 TRBD1 CSITGTESSYEQYF TGCAGCATTACCGGGACAGAGAGCTCCTACGAGCAGTACTTC
TRBJ1-1 14 many TRBV2 . CASKDSPNNTEAFF TGTGCCAGCAAGGACAGCCCGAACAACACTGAAGCTTTCTTT
TRBJ1-1 14 many TRBV6-1 . CASSSLYRTTEAFF TGTGCCAGCAGTTCTTTATACAGGACCACTGAAGCTTTCTTT
TRBJ2-7 15 . TRBV18 TRBD2 CASSPTGLAGNEQYF TGTGCCAGCTCACCAACGGGACTAGCGGGAAACGAGCAGTACTTC
TRBJ2-2 12 few TRBV6-1 . CASLGSSGELFF TGTGCCAGTTTGGGATCCTCCGGGGAGCTGTTTTTT
TRBJ2-5 14 many TRBV20-1 TRBD2 CSAGRASGQETQYF TGCAGTGCTGGAAGGGCTAGCGGCCAAGAGACCCAGTACTTC
TRBJ2-4 14 . TRBV28 . CASSAPRAKNIQYF TGTGCCAGCAGTGCTCCCCGGGCCAAGAACATTCAGTACTTC
TRBJ2-6 18 once TRBV11-1 TRBD1 CASSPPGQGASGANVLTF TGTGCCAGCAGCCCGCCGGGACAGGGGGCTTCTGGGGCCAACGTCCTGACTTTC
TRBJ2-2 13 . TRBV29-1 . CSAVGSDTGELFF TGCAGCGCCGTAGGGTCCGACACCGGGGAGCTGTTTTTT
TRBJ1-1 18 . TRBV19 . CASSIKGGQATLNTEAFF TGTGCCAGTAGTATTAAAGGGGGTCAGGCTACTCTGAACACTGAAGCTTTCTTT
TRBJ1-4 16 many TRBV27 . CASSLIQGLANEKLFF TGTGCCAGCAGTTTGATACAGGGTTTGGCTAATGAAAAACTGTTTTTT
TRBJ2-7 14 many TRBV20-1 . CSAPPLQAPYEQYF TGCAGTGCCCCCCCCTTACAGGCCCCCTACGAGCAGTACTTC
TRBJ2-1 13 many TRBV7-2 . CASSPLLVNEQFF TGTGCCAGCAGCCCCTTGCTTGTGAATGAGCAGTTCTTC
TRBJ2-1 15 many TRBV11-3 . CASSLEGPASGEQFF TGTGCCAGCAGCTTAGAGGGTCCAGCGAGCGGTGAGCAGTTCTTC
TRBJ2-7 12 many TRBV2 . CASSEGSYEQYF TGTGCCAGCAGCGAGGGCAGCTACGAGCAGTACTTC
TRBJ1-4 15 . TRBV3-1 TRBD1 CASSTSTGHNEKLFF TGTGCCAGCAGTACCTCGACAGGGCATAATGAAAAACTGTTTTTT
TRBJ2-5 13 many TRBV11-2 . CASSSRLSETQYF TGTGCCAGCAGCTCGCGGTTATCGGAGACCCAGTACTTC
TRBJ2-7 13 few TRBV20-1 . CSASLPGSYEQYF TGCAGTGCTAGTCTGCCCGGCTCCTACGAGCAGTACTTC
TRBJ2-3 15 . TRBV10-1 TRBD2 CASSEISGSLDTQYF TGCGCCAGCAGTGAGATTAGCGGGAGTTTGGATACGCAGTATTTT